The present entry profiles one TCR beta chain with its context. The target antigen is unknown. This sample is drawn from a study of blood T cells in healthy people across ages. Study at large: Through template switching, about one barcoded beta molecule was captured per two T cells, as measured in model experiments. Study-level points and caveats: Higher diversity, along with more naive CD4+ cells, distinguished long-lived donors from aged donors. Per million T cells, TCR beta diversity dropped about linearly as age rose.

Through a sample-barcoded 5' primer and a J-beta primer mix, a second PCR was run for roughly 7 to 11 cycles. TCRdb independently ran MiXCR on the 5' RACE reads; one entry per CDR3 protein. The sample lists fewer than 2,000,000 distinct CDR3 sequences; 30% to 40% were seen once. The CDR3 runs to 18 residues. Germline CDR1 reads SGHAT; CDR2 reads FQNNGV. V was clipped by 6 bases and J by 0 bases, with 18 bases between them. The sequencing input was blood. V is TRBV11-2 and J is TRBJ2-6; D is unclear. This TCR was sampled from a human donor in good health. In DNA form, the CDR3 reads TGTGCCAGCAGTAAACCCCCAACCCTATTCTCTGGGGCCAACGTCCTGACTTTC. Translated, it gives CASSKPPTLFSGANVLTF.